These 20 T cell receptor beta chains originate from one sample sequenced in a study of response to subunit inactivated influenza vaccine. TCRdb reprocessed the RT-PCR reads via MiXCR and lists one record per CDR3 protein. Of approximately 500,000 distinct CDR3 sequences listed, 10% to 15% are singletons. The sample in question was PBMCs from blood, obtained about 6 weeks after vaccination. These receptors were obtained from a man aged 45-60 years who received an inactivated influenza vaccine.

This clonotype was counted a few times. The V gene is TRBV9, the J gene TRBJ2-6; D possibly corresponds to TRBD2 (7 bases). The germline V gene has CDR1 SGDLS and CDR2 YYNGEE. The CDR3 is made up of 19 amino acids. V was trimmed by 1 base and J by 0 bases, leaving 17 bases between them. This CDR3 is CASSVLGGPYYSGANVLTF. DNA of the CDR3: TGTGCCAGCAGCGTATTGGGGGGGCCGTATTACTCTGGGGCCAACGTCCTGACTTTC.

This clonotype showed up many times. The rearrangement uses TRBV4-2 and TRBJ2-1; weak D call: TRBD2 (6 bases). Germline CDR1 reads LGHNA; CDR2 reads YNFKEQ. The CDR3 runs 15 residues. V lost 1 base, J lost 6 bases, and 13 bases lay in between. CDR3 sequence (DNA): TGTGCCAGCAGCCAAGGCCTAGCGTCTTCCAATGAGCAGTTCTTC. Translated, it gives CASSQGLASSNEQFF.

In this sample, this clonotype turned up a few times. This rearrangement joins TRBV20-1 to TRBJ2-7, with D unresolved. Per the germline V gene, CDR1 is DFQATT and CDR2 is SNEGSKA (reference sequence). The CDR3 loop spans 14 amino acids. Deletions cut 0 bases from V and 5 bases from J, with 14 bases between. CDR3 DNA: TGCAGTGCTAGAGAACTGGGGTGGTCAGACGAGCAGTACTTC. Encoded protein: CSARELGWSDEQYF.

This clonotype has ten or more counts. This rearrangement joins TRBV5-1 to TRBJ2-2, with 12 nucleotides matching TRBD2. In germline, CDR1 is SGHRS, CDR2 YFSETQ. V shed 2 bases and J 3 bases; nucleotides not matched to a gene: 2. The CDR3 is 16 amino acids. The CDR3 DNA follows: TGCGCCAGCAGCTTCGGACTAGCGGGACACACCGGGGAGCTGTTTTTT. Its protein is CASSFGLAGHTGELFF.

There are a few counts of this clonotype. The gene calls are TRBV4-1 and TRBJ2-1; 7 nucleotides line up with TRBD1. The germline V gene has CDR1 MGHRA and CDR2 YSYEKL. The CDR3 has 14 residues. V lost 5 bases to trimming and J lost 5 bases; unmatched junction nucleotides: 6. CDR3 coding DNA: TGCGCCAGCAGCTTAACAGGGGCCCACAATGAGCAGTTCTTC. Amino acids: CASSLTGAHNEQFF.

This clonotype was seen more than once but under ten times. The chain links TRBV29-1 to TRBJ1-2, with D unresolved. Between the trimmed V and J ends, which lost 0 bases and 1 base, there was a span of 9 bases. CDR1 is SQVTM, CDR2 ANQGSEA, per germline. There are 14 residues in the CDR3. The CDR3 spells CSVEDTENNYGYTF. As DNA, the CDR3 is TGCAGCGTTGAAGACACAGAAAATAACTATGGCTACACCTTC. The full variable domain, in which reference TRBV29-1 and TRBJ1-2 provide the parts outside the CDR3, is SAVISQKPSRDICQRGTSLTIQCQVDSQVTMMFWYRQQPGQSLTLIATANQGSEATYESGFVIDKFPISRPNLTFSTLTVSNMSPEDSSIYLCSVEDTENNYGYTFGSGTRLTVV.

This clonotype was recorded a few times. The J gene is TRBJ2-7, the V gene TRBV7-2; perhaps TRBD1 as D (6 bases). The CDR3 length is 14 residues. The V gene lost 5 bases and the J gene lost 4 bases, with 15 bases spanning the gap. The germline gives CDR1 SGHTA, CDR2 FQGNSA. DNA of the CDR3: TGTGCCAGCAGCCCCCCCGGGACAAGATACGAGCAGTACTTC. This encodes CASSPPGTRYEQYF.

The V gene is TRBV20-1, the J gene TRBJ2-5; 10 bases fit TRBD2. V dropped 5 bases and J dropped 5; count of bases not matched to a gene: 2. Germline assignment: CDR1 DFQATT and CDR2 SNEGSKA (reference sequence). This CDR3 contains 12 residues. As DNA, the CDR3 is TGCAGTGCTGAGCGGGGGGGGGAGACCCAGTACTTC. As protein: CSAERGGETQYF.

This clonotype was counted a few times. The chain carries TRBV6-5 and TRBJ1-2; no firm D call. This CDR3 is built from 13 residues. Trimming stripped 0 bases from V and 4 bases from J, with 6 bases between. Germline values: CDR1 MNHEY, CDR2 SVGAGI. The CDR3 DNA follows: TGTGCCAGCAGTTACTCGCCCCCCTATGGCTACACCTTC. Translated: CASSYSPPYGYTF.

The rearrangement links TRBV7-2 to TRBJ2-3, with 8 bases matching TRBD2. Trimming cost V 4 bases and J 3 bases; bases outside gene matches: 3. The CDR3 consists of 14 residues. Germline assignment: CDR1 SGHTA and CDR2 FQGNSA. CDR3 residues: CASSWAGGTDTQYF. CDR3 coding DNA: TGTGCCAGCAGCTGGGCGGGGGGAACAGATACGCAGTATTTT. The whole variable domain, filled in from reference TRBV7-2 and TRBJ2-3, reads GAGVSQSPSNKVTEKGKDVELRCDPISGHTALYWYRQSLGQGLEFLIYFQGNSAPDKSGLPSDRFSAERTGGSVSTLTIQRTQQEDSAVYLCASSWAGGTDTQYFGPGTRLTVL.

This clonotype was detected only a few times. The chain joins TRBV20-1 to TRBJ2-7, with D perhaps being TRBD1 or TRBD2 (6 bases each). Trimming left V 2 bases short and J 5 bases short, with 10 bases between. Germline CDR1 DFQATT, CDR2 SNEGSKA (reference sequence). The CDR3 extends over 12 amino acids. CDR3 loop: CSARKGGNEQYF. The CDR3 DNA reads TGCAGTGCTAGAAAGGGGGGTAACGAGCAGTACTTC.

This rearrangement joins TRBV5-1 to TRBJ2-1; D remains unclear. V was trimmed by 4 bases and J by 0 bases, leaving 11 bases between them. The CDR3 spans 15 residues. Germline CDR1 and CDR2: SGHRS and YFSETQ. CDR3 in DNA: TGCGCCAGCAGCCCCGGGCTTTTCTCCTACAATGAGCAGTTCTTC. Amino acid sequence: CASSPGLFSYNEQFF.

The J gene is TRBJ2-3, the V gene TRBV14, with no clear D. Germline CDR1 SGHDN, CDR2 FVKESK. V lost 0 bases and J 9 bases, leaving 7 bases between the germline ends. This CDR3 region has 12 residues. This CDR3 is CASSQDTVTQYF. CDR3 nucleotide sequence: TGTGCCAGCAGCCAAGACACGGTAACGCAGTATTTT.

The chain combines TRBV20-1 with TRBJ1-5, with D possibly matching TRBD1 (5 bases). CDR3 length: 14 amino acids. The germline CDR1 and CDR2 sequences are DFQATT and SNEGSKA (reference sequence). V was shortened by 2 bases and J by 2 bases, with 10 bases between the two germline ends. The CDR3 is CSARLGVGNQPQHF. The CDR3 region has the DNA TGCAGTGCTAGATTAGGGGTTGGCAATCAGCCCCAGCATTTT.

This sequence joins TRBV4-1 and TRBJ2-7, with D tentatively TRBD2 (6 bases). Trimming stripped 0 bases from V and 3 bases from J, with 21 bases between. The CDR3 consists of 18 residues. Germline assignment: CDR1 MGHRA and CDR2 YSYEKL. This chain's CDR3 is CASSQDPLGSGGGYEQYF. The DNA for the CDR3 is TGCGCCAGCAGCCAAGATCCATTGGGTAGCGGTGGGGGCTACGAGCAGTACTTC.

This clonotype was picked up a small number of times. The V and J genes are TRBV7-6 and TRBJ2-3; D ambiguous. Germline loops: CDR1 SGHVS, CDR2 FNYEAQ. Trimming shortened V by 1 base and J by 9 bases, and 14 bases separated the two germline ends. CDR3 length: 14 residues. This CDR3 reads CASSLEALSKTQYF. CDR3 DNA sequence: TGTGCCAGCAGCTTAGAGGCTCTCTCCAAGACGCAGTATTTT.

The chain couples TRBV23-1 to TRBJ2-5; tentative D call: TRBD1 (5 bases). TRBV23-1 is filed as an ORF, its function uncertain. V lost 2 bases to trimming and J lost 3 bases, with 13 bases between them. This CDR3 is built from 15 residues. Written as DNA, the CDR3 is TGCGCCAGCAGTCAAAAGACAGATAAAAAAGAGACCCAGTACTTC. Amino acids: CASSQKTDKKETQYF.

On this clonotype itself: One end of the junction is discordant with germline, which a read error may explain. The chain uses TRBV7-2 and TRBJ2-3; D is perhaps TRBD1 or TRBD2 (5 bases each). CDR1 SGHTA and CDR2 FQGNSA come from the germline V gene. This CDR3 spans 14 amino acids. The CDR3 coding sequence is TGTGCCGGCAGCTTTCACTTGGGGGCAGATACGCAGTATTTT. Translation: CAGSFHLGADTQYF. Filled out from reference TRBV7-2 and TRBJ2-3, the complete variable domain reads GAGVSQSPSNKVTEKGKDVELRCDPISGHTALYWYRQSLGQGLEFLIYFQGNSAPDKSGLPSDRFSAERTGGSVSTLTIQRTQQEDSAVYLCAGSFHLGADTQYFGPGTRLTVL.

This clonotype was seen only a few times. The chain combines TRBV6-1 with TRBJ2-6; D gene uncertain. Germline V gene lookup returns CDR1 MNHNS and CDR2 SASEGT. Trimming left V 8 bases short and J 0 bases short, with 11 bases between. The CDR3 runs 15 residues. CDR3 sequence (DNA): TGTGCCAGCCAGGAGCAGTTCTCTGGGGCCAACGTCCTGACTTTC. It encodes CASQEQFSGANVLTF.

This clonotype has at least ten counts. V usage is TRBV5-1 and J usage is TRBJ1-2; perhaps TRBD1 as D (5 bases). The CDR3 has 13 residues. The V end was cut by 4 bases, the J end by 7 bases, with 14 bases between. Germline loops: CDR1 SGHRS, CDR2 YFSETQ. CDR3 in DNA: TGCGCCAGCAGCGCCCAGGGAGACGGTGGCTACACCTTC. It yields the protein CASSAQGDGGYTF.